This T cell receptor beta chain was recorded in a study of control samples from healthy donors and cancer patients. Germline V gene lookup returns CDR1 PRHDT and CDR2 FYEKMQ (reference sequence). The CDR3 extends over 15 amino acids. Trimming stripped 6 bases from V and 2 bases from J, with 17 bases between. Some clones are missing from TCRdb's copy, which holds only in-frame ones; the method was immunoSEQ multiplex PCR. The data contain 120,000 or so clones, roughly 86% of them seen just once; the ten biggest clones take up approximately 2.9%. This chain links TRBV13 with TRBJ2-7, with D possibly called TRBD1 or TRBD2 (5 bases each). The sequenced material came from blood. The receptor was derived from a man aged 55 to 70 in good health. The CDR3 spells CASSYFRGPTYEQYF. The DNA of the CDR3 is TGTGCCAGCAGTTATTTCCGGGGCCCAACCTACGAGCAGTACTTC. Using reference TRBV13 and TRBJ2-7 for the parts outside the CDR3, the full variable domain is AAGVIQSPRHLIKEKRETATLKCYPIPRHDTVYWYQQGPGQDPQFLISFYEKMQSDKGSIPDRFSAQQFSDYHSELNMSSLELGDSALYFCASSYFRGPTYEQYFGPGTRLTVT.